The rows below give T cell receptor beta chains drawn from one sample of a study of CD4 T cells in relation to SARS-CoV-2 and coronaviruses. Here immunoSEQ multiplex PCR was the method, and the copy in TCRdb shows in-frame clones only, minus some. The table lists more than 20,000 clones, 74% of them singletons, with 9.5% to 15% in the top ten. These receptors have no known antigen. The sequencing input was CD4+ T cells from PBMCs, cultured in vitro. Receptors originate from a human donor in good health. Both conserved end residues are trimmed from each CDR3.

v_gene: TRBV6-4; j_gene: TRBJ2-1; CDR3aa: ASSVEGSSYNEQF
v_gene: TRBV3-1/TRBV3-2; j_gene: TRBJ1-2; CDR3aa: ASRTGTGYGYT
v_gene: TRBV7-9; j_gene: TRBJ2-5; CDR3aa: ASSLNFTGVLTKTQY
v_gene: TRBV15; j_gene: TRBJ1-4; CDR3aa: ATSREKRNEKLF
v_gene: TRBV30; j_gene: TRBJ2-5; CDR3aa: AWSLSVGETQY
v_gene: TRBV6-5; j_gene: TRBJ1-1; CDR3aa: ASSKKGNTEAF
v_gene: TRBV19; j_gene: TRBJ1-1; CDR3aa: ASSRRLNTEAF
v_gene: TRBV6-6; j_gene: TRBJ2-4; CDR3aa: ASSLGGLAGGGTKNIQY
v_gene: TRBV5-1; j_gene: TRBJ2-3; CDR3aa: ASSGRLAGDLDTQY
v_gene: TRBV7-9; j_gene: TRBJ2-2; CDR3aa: ASSLDGTANTGELF
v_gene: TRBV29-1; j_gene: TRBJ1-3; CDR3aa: SVQGSGNTIY
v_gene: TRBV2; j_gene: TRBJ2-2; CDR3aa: ASSDGQLAGELF
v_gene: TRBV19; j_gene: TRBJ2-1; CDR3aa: ASSILGLGSSYNEQF
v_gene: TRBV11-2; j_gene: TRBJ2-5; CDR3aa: ASSLIETQY
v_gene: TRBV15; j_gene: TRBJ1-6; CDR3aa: ATSSDLDRENSPLH
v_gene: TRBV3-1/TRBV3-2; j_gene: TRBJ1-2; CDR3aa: ASSQDAGTGVMRNGYT
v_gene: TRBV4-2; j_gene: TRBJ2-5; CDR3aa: ASSQEVVGTQY